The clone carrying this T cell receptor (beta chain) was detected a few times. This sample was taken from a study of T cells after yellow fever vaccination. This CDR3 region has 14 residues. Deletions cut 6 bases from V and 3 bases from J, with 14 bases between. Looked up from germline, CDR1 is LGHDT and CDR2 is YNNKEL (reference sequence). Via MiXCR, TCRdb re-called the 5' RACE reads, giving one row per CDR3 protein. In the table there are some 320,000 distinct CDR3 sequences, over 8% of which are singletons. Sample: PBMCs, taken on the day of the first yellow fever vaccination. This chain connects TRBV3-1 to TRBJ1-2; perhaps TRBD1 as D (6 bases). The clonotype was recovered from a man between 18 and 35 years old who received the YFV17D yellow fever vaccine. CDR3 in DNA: TGTGCCAGCAGGCCCGGGGGACACCACTATGGCTACACCTTC. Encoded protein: CASRPGGHHYGYTF.